These 20 T cell receptor beta chains came from one sample sequenced in a study of T cell responses to AZD1222 COVID-19 vaccine. TCRdb's table, derived via immunoSEQ multiplex PCR, lists solely in-frame clones and lacks some. The table lists around 110,000 clones, 92% of them singletons. The sample here was peripheral blood, taken 28 days after the second AZD1222 dose. The receptor set was obtained from an adult who received the AZD1222 COVID-19 vaccine.

V gene TRBV3-1 (or the pseudogene TRBV3-2) combines with J gene TRBJ1-1; the D gene is possibly TRBD1 (6 bases). The V gene lost 4 bases and the J gene lost 0 bases, with 9 bases spanning the gap. Germline assignment: CDR1 LGHDT and CDR2 YNNKEL (reference sequence). This CDR3 has 14 residues. CDR3 in amino acids: CASSPGTMNTEAFF. The CDR3 DNA follows: TGTGCCAGCAGCCCCGGGACAATGAACACTGAAGCTTTCTTT.

This clone was seen a handful of times. This chain connects TRBV7-3 to TRBJ2-5; 8 bases are a match to TRBD2. V dropped 2 bases and J dropped 7; count of bases not matched to a gene: 9. The CDR3 loop spans 15 amino acids. CDR1 and CDR2 (germline): SGHTA, FQGTGA. The DNA for the CDR3 is TGTGCCAGCAGCTTATCGGGGGGGAGTAGTGGGACCCAGTACTTC. Translating gives CASSLSGGSSGTQYF.

The genes are TRBV5-4 and TRBJ2-5, with no clear D. The CDR3 loop spans 14 amino acids. V lost 3 bases and J lost 3, with 12 bases in between. Looked up from germline, CDR1 is SGHNT and CDR2 is YYREEE (reference sequence). The DNA of the CDR3 is TGTGCCAGCAGCTCGGTAGGGCCAGAAGAGACCCAGTACTTC. Protein product: CASSSVGPEETQYF.

The CDR3 protein is CASSPNRGLVMNEQFF. Here the CDR3 DNA reads TGTGCCAGCTCTCCGAATAGGGGGCTCGTAATGAATGAGCAGTTCTTC. The chain has TRBV18 and TRBJ2-1, with TRBD1 identical over 7 bases. The trim removed 6 bases at V and 7 bases at J, leaving 15 bases unmatched. The germline CDR1 and CDR2 sequences are KGHSH and LQKENI. CDR3 size: 16 residues. The full variable domain, rest sourced from reference TRBV18 and TRBJ2-1, is NAGVMQNPRHLVRRRGQEARLRCSPMKGHSHVYWYRQLPEEGLKFMVYLQKENIIDESGMPKERFSAEFPKEGPSILRIQQVVRGDSAAYFCASSPNRGLVMNEQFFGPGTRLTVL.

The V and J genes are TRBV6-2 or TRBV6-3 and TRBJ2-1; 9 bases fit TRBD2. This CDR3 has 20 residues. Per germline, CDR1 MNHEY and CDR2 SVGEGT. After removal of 0 bases from V and 1 base from J, the junction contained 13 bases not matched to a gene. CDR3 amino acids: CASSYSGPIAGAASYNEQFF. CDR3 in DNA: TGTGCCAGCAGTTACTCCGGACCCATAGCGGGAGCGGCATCCTACAATGAGCAGTTCTTC.

This chain links TRBV3-1 (or the pseudogene TRBV3-2) with TRBJ2-5; D ambiguous. The CDR3 has 13 residues. The V end was cut by 1 base, the J end by 7 bases, with 10 bases between. CDR1 and CDR2 from the germline V gene are LGHDT and YNNKEL (reference sequence). Written as DNA, the CDR3 is TGTGCCAGCAGCCAAGGGCGGCCAGGGACCCAGTACTTC. Translating gives CASSQGRPGTQYF.

V and J are TRBV30 and TRBJ2-2, with a possible D match to TRBD1 (5 bases). The CDR3 extends over 13 amino acids. Trimming shortened V by 4 bases and J by 1 base, and 7 bases separated the two germline ends. Germline lookup yields CDR1 GTSNPN and CDR2 SVGIG (reference sequence). This CDR3 is CAWNQGNTGELFF. CDR3 bases: TGTGCCTGGAACCAGGGGAACACCGGGGAGCTGTTTTTT.

V is TRBV7-9 and J is TRBJ1-1; D remains unclear. Germline-derived CDR1 and CDR2 are SEHNR and FQNEAQ (reference sequence). Deletions cut 1 base from V and 0 bases from J, with 3 bases between. The CDR3 extends over 13 amino acids. The CDR3 DNA reads TGTGCCAGCAGCTTAGTCATGAACACTGAAGCTTTCTTT. Translated, it gives CASSLVMNTEAFF.

The rearrangement joins TRBV12-5 to TRBJ2-5; unclear D gene. Germline values: CDR1 LGHNT, CDR2 FRNRAP. Trimming cost V 3 bases and J 0 bases, with 11 bases left between them. The length of the CDR3 is 15 residues. For the CDR3, the DNA is TGTGCTAGTGGTTTTGTATGTCCGTACCAAGAGACCCAGTACTTC. Its protein product is CASGFVCPYQETQYF. The full variable domain, its missing parts supplied by reference TRBV12-5 and TRBJ2-5, is DARVTQTPRHKVTEMGQEVTMRCQPILGHNTVFWYRQTMMQGLELLAYFRNRAPLDDSGMPKDRFSAEMPDATLATLKIQPSEPRDSAVYFCASGFVCPYQETQYFGPGTRLLVL.

V gene TRBV10-3 combines with J gene TRBJ2-7; TRBD1 might be the D (5 bases). V lost 2 bases and J 5 bases, leaving 13 bases between the germline ends. The germline CDR1 and CDR2 sequences are ENHRY and SYGVKD. CDR3 size: 14 residues. The CDR3 spells CAISEEKGQDEQYF. CDR3 DNA: TGTGCCATCAGTGAGGAAAAGGGGCAGGACGAGCAGTACTTC.

Notes on this clone: The sample holds other DNA sequences that translate to the same CDR3. V usage is TRBV27 and J usage is TRBJ1-1, with TRBD1 identical over 11 bases. V dropped 2 bases and J dropped 4; count of bases not matched to a gene: 0. Germline-derived CDR1 and CDR2 are MNHEY and SMNVEV (reference sequence). The CDR3 contains 14 residues. The CDR3 coding sequence is TGTGCCAGCAGTTTAGGGACAGGGGGCACTGAAGCTTTCTTT. This sequence encodes CASSLGTGGTEAFF.

The chain joins TRBV10-3 to TRBJ2-1, with 8 bases aligning to TRBD2. CDR1 ENHRY and CDR2 SYGVKD come from the germline V gene. V lost 8 bases, J lost 2 bases, and 8 bases stayed unmatched. The CDR3 extends over 15 amino acids. DNA of the CDR3: TGTGCCATCCAGCGAACTAGCGGCCCCTACAATGAGCAGTTCTTC. Translated: CAIQRTSGPYNEQFF.

This chain links TRBV7-9 with TRBJ1-2; 8 bases match TRBD1. The CDR3 totals 15 residues. Germline loops: CDR1 SEHNR, CDR2 FQNEAQ (reference sequence). Trimming took 5 bases from V and 4 from J; bases not matched to a gene: 9. The CDR3 protein is CASSKATGGSYGYTF. CDR3 nucleotides: TGTGCCAGCAGCAAAGCAACAGGGGGAAGCTATGGCTACACCTTC.

The chain has TRBV6-5 and TRBJ1-2, with D possibly being TRBD1 (6 bases). Germline V lookup: CDR1 MNHEY, CDR2 SVGAGI. Trimming left V 2 bases short and J 4 bases short, with 11 bases between. This CDR3 region has 14 residues. The CDR3 is CASSYGQGPYGYTF. In nucleotides, the CDR3 is TGTGCCAGCAGTTACGGGCAGGGGCCCTATGGCTACACCTTC.

The chain uses TRBV9 and TRBJ2-3, with D perhaps given as TRBD1 or TRBD2 (5 bases each). V was cut by 4 bases and J by 4 bases, with 13 bases left in between. From germline, CDR1 is SGDLS and CDR2 YYNGEE. The CDR3 totals 14 residues. Written as DNA, the CDR3 is TGTGCCAGCAGCTCCCGGGGCTCATCAGATACGCAGTATTTT. It encodes CASSSRGSSDTQYF.

The chain is built from TRBV19 and TRBJ2-7; 11 bases fit TRBD2. The CDR3 consists of 15 residues. Germline loops: CDR1 LNHDA, CDR2 SQIVND (reference sequence). V was clipped by 3 bases and J by 1 base; unmatched bases: 2. The CDR3 loop reads CASSIGTSGSYEQYF. The DNA for the CDR3 is TGTGCCAGTAGTATCGGGACTAGCGGATCCTACGAGCAGTACTTC.

The chain employs TRBV6-1 and TRBJ1-5; D remains unclear. Between the trimmed V and J ends, which lost 0 bases and 3 bases, there was a span of 12 bases. The germline CDR1 and CDR2 sequences are MNHNS and SASEGT. CDR3 length: 16 residues. The CDR3 sequence is CASSEARVSFNQPQHF. The CDR3 nucleotides read TGTGCCAGCAGTGAAGCGCGAGTGAGTTTCAATCAGCCCCAGCATTTT.

This chain connects TRBV7-8 to TRBJ2-5, with D possibly called TRBD1 or TRBD2 (6 bases each). The ends were cut back, 2 bases at V and 4 bases at J, with 20 bases in the middle. The CDR3 is 17 residues long. Germline CDR1 reads SGHVS; CDR2 reads FQNEAQ. DNA of the CDR3: TGTGCCAGCAGCTTATGGAGGGACAATCCGGGGCGAGAGACCCAGTACTTC. Its translation: CASSLWRDNPGRETQYF. The entire variable domain, with the rest obtained from reference TRBV7-8 and TRBJ2-5, is as follows: GAGVSQSPRYKVAKRGQDVALRCDPISGHVSLFWYQQALGQGPEFLTYFQNEAQLDKSGLPSDRFFAERPEGSVSTLKIQRTQQEDSAVYLCASSLWRDNPGRETQYFGPGTRLLVL.

The V call is TRBV24-1, the J call TRBJ2-5, with TRBD1 matching over 8 bases. J lost 0 bases, V lost 4 bases, and 6 bases had no gene match. Germline values: CDR1 KGHDR, CDR2 SFDVKD. This CDR3 spans 16 amino acids. The CDR3 sequence is CATSEHNRGYQETQYF. In DNA, the CDR3 is TGTGCCACCAGTGAACACAACAGGGGGTACCAAGAGACCCAGTACTTC.

This clone was seen a single time. The chain is built from TRBV27 and TRBJ1-3; maybe TRBD1 (5 bases). Germline CDR1 is MNHEY and CDR2 is SMNVEV (reference sequence). V lost 2 bases to trimming and J lost 0 bases, with 8 bases between them. The CDR3 is 15 amino acids. In DNA, the CDR3 is TGTGCCAGCAGTTTACGGGGGAGCTCTGGAAACACCATATATTTT. Translation: CASSLRGSSGNTIYF.